This TCR beta chain was sequenced in a study of cytomegalovirus exposure and HLA in healthy donors. General observations from the study: By HLA locus, TCR association rates varied in a later analysis, with DRB1 showing the most and HLA-C the fewest. As a later analysis showed, a missense DCLRE1C variant was linked to trimming of TCR beta V- and J-genes.

The PCR was carried out with 60 Vbeta primers and 13 Jbeta primers. Libraries were prepared by immunoSEQ multiplex PCR; TCRdb keeps only in-frame clonotypes and omits some of them. The profile shows about 160,000 clones, about 82% of them singletons. The CDR3 is made up of 16 amino acids. Trimming cost V 4 bases and J 0 bases, with 15 bases left between them. Germline values: CDR1 MNHNS, CDR2 SASEGT. Concerning this clone: Its cognate antigen is unknown.

The TCR was taken from a male donor in good health and CMV-seronegative. The sample taken for sequencing was PBMCs. The chain has TRBV6-1 and TRBJ1-1, with D possibly TRBD1 on 5 matching bases. CDR3 sequence: CASSARDKTVNTEAFF. In DNA, the CDR3 is TGTGCCAGCAGTGCCAGAGATAAGACAGTGAACACTGAAGCTTTCTTT.